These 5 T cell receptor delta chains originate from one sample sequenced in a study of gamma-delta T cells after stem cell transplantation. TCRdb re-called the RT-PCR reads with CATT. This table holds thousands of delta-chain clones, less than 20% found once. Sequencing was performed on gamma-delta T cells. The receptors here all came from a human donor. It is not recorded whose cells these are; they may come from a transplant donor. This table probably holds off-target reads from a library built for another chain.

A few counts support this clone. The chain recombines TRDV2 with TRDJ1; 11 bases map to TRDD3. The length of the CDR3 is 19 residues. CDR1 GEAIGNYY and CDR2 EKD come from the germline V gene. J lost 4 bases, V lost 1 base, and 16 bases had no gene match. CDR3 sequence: CACDTLHRNLGDTGDKLIF. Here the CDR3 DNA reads TGTGCCTGTGACACACTACACCGCAACCTGGGGGATACAGGCGATAAACTCATCTTT.

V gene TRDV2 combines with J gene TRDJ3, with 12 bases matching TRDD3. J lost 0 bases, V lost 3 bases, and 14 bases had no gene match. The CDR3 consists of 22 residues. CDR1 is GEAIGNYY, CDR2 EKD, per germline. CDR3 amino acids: CACDSVLGDTTEGSWDTRQMFF. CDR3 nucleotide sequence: TGTGCCTGTGACTCCGTACTGGGGGATACAACGGAGGGCTCCTGGGACACCCGACAGATGTTTTTC.

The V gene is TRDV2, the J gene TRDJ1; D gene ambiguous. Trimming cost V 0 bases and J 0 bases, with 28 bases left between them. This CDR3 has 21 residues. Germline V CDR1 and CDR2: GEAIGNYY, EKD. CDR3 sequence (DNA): TGTGCCTGTGACACCGTTAAAAACTCCGGGGCCCCCCTCCGGGACACCGATAAACTCATCTTT. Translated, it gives CACDTVKNSGAPLRDTDKLIF.

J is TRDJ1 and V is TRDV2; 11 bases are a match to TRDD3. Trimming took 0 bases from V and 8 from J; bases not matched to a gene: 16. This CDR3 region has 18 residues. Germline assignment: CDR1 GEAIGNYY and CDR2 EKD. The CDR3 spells CACDTGALLGDSPGKLIF. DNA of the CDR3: TGTGCCTGTGACACCGGGGCTTTACTGGGGGATAGTCCGGGAAAACTCATCTTT.

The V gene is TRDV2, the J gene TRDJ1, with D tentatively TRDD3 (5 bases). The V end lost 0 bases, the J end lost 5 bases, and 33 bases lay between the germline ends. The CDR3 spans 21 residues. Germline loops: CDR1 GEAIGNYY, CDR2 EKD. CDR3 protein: CACDTVGTSGELGQPRDKLIF. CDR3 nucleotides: TGTGCCTGTGACACCGTTGGAACTAGCGGGGAATTGGGGCAACCCCGGGATAAACTCATCTTT.